This is a list of T cell receptor beta chains from one sample in a study of T cells in Graves' hyperthyroidism and ophthalmopathy. In TCRdb, the multiplex PCR reads were re-called with MiXCR into one record per CDR3 protein. The data contain 350,000 to 450,000 distinct CDR3 sequences, about 17% of them singletons. Sample: blood. These receptors were obtained from a woman younger than 45 with Graves' hyperthyroidism that later progressed to Graves' ophthalmopathy. Each CDR3 is given with its conserved first and last residue. Fields, in order: J gene, V gene, CDR3 protein.

TRBJ2-7 TRBV28 CASSFSYPKSSYEQYF
TRBJ2-1 TRBV11-2 CASSYHPGLADNEQFF
TRBJ1-2 TRBV28 CGPPPGYGYTF
TRBJ1-1 TRBV6-1 CASSEAVTPEEWRNTEAFF
TRBJ2-5 TRBV2 CASRGLAGFQETQYF
TRBJ1-5 TRBV19 CASRLDRSMNQPQHF
TRBJ1-1 TRBV19 CASSKSLGFEAFF
TRBJ2-5 TRBV2 CASNLRGGVEETQYF
TRBJ1-5 TRBV4-1 CASSQDGQGNFQPQHF
TRBJ2-7 TRBV30 CASDEQYF
TRBJ2-7 TRBV27 CASSLGVVSYEQYF
TRBJ1-2 TRBV12-3/TRBV12-4 CASSDSGNYGYTF
TRBJ1-1 TRBV11-2 CASSNPNSGPEAFF
TRBJ2-1 TRBV9 CASSVGLAGGNEQFF
TRBJ1-3 TRBV28 CASSLKLVERSGNTIYF
TRBJ2-1 TRBV2 CASSLPAGGAANEQFF
TRBJ2-1 TRBV28 CASSIVLAGDNEQFF
TRBJ2-3 TRBV6-1 CASSEVLGGFRDTQYF
TRBJ1-2 TRBV6-1 CASSLAAGGIDGYTF
TRBJ2-1 TRBV20-1 CSARDGASGSTEQFF
TRBJ2-1 TRBV29-1 CSVEPGLLSSYNEQFF
TRBJ2-3 TRBV7-8 CASSLVLIGTDTQYF
TRBJ1-2 TRBV18 CANSPLDRNYGYTF
TRBJ1-1 TRBV12-3/TRBV12-4 CASSSPGVRTEAFF
TRBJ2-5 TRBV11-2 CASSPMGEGQETQYF
TRBJ2-1 TRBV14 CASSQGSGASYNEQFF
TRBJ2-7 TRBV2 CASREEQAYEQYF
TRBJ2-5 TRBV6-1 CASSGAGGETQYF
TRBJ1-2 TRBV28 CASSLVLWGIGGNYGYTF
TRBJ1-2 TRBV12-3/TRBV12-4 CASSLGPSINYGYTF
TRBJ2-6 TRBV10-3 CAISESKGGPPGANVLTF
TRBJ2-3 TRBV19 CASSDRNADTQYF
TRBJ2-7 TRBV29-1 CSSRGGAYEQYF
TRBJ1-2 TRBV6-1 CASSSMGLTYGYTF
TRBJ1-3 TRBV4-1 CASSQEWGSSGNTIYF
TRBJ1-4 TRBV25-1 CASSEDSWDVHEKLFF
TRBJ2-1 TRBV20-1 CSQLAGGPDEQFF
TRBJ1-5 TRBV28 CASLHSNQPQHF
TRBJ2-6 TRBV12-3/TRBV12-4 CASSYYTSGANVLTF
TRBJ2-1 TRBV3-1 CASSTTGTSENEQFF
TRBJ1-1 TRBV15 CATSRDQGQGNEAFF
TRBJ2-1 TRBV24-1 CATSGTHSSYEQFF
TRBJ2-7 TRBV9 CASSARDRGYFYEQYF
TRBJ2-7 TRBV19 CASSIAGGVESYEQYF
TRBJ2-3 TRBV29-1 CSVEDRALGGDTQYF
TRBJ2-7 TRBV7-8 CASSLRSYGLAGEGVGEQYF
TRBJ2-7 TRBV27 CASNRLGSYEQYF
TRBJ2-7 TRBV2 CASTWDVLYEQYF
TRBJ2-2 TRBV6-1 CASIRATATGNTGELFF
TRBJ1-1 TRBV7-8 CASRLYRAGSTEAFF
TRBJ1-2 TRBV6-2/TRBV6-3 CASTSPLDGSNYGYTF
TRBJ2-1 TRBV28 CASSSLEREAGEQFF
TRBJ2-2 TRBV24-1 CATSDRFYTGELFF
TRBJ1-1 TRBV7-2 CASSLAGQGAVDTEAFF
TRBJ1-2 TRBV5-1 CASSLGTGGDYGYTF
TRBJ1-4 TRBV2 CASTRDSNEKLFF
TRBJ2-7 TRBV20-1 CSASWTGDSYEQYF